One and the same sample provided the 25 T cell receptor beta chains below, sequenced in a study of blood T cell repertoires in COVID-19. The assay was immunoSEQ multiplex PCR, and TCRdb's table has in-frame clones only and misses some. Of about 150,000 clones in the sample, around 90% were seen once. Sequenced material: peripheral blood. The receptors derive from a man in his sixties with acute or convalescent COVID-19.

The chain recombines TRBV19 with TRBJ1-1; 8 bases align to TRBD1. The germline gives CDR1 LNHDA, CDR2 SQIVND (reference sequence). The V gene end was trimmed by 9 bases and the J gene end by 2 bases; junction bases not matched to a gene: 8. This CDR3 is 14 amino acids long. CDR3 nucleotides: TGTGCCAGCAGGACAGGGTTAGGCAACACTGAAGCTTTCTTT. This codes for CASRTGLGNTEAFF.

This clone was observed a single time. The chain joins TRBV12-3 or TRBV12-4 to TRBJ1-2; tentatively, D is TRBD1 (6 bases). Between the trimmed V and J ends, which lost 9 bases and 5 bases, there was a span of 10 bases. This CDR3 has 11 residues. CDR3 nucleotides: TGTGCCAGTGGGGGCTGGTATGGCTACACCTTC. It yields the protein CASGGWYGYTF.

This chain uses TRBV6-2 or TRBV6-3 with TRBJ1-5; the D is unclear. The germline CDR1 and CDR2 sequences are MNHEY and SVGEGT. CDR3 length: 15 amino acids. The V end was cut by 2 bases, the J end by 0 bases, with 8 bases between. CDR3 sequence reads: CASSYQEDSNQPQHF. The CDR3 DNA follows: TGTGCCAGCAGTTACCAGGAAGATAGCAATCAGCCCCAGCATTTT.

This clone was seen once. This chain links TRBV7-2 with TRBJ2-7, with 8 bases lining up with TRBD1. The V and J ends lost 10 bases and 0 bases, in that order; junction bases with no gene match: 5. The CDR3 has 13 amino acids. Germline values: CDR1 SGHTA, CDR2 FQGNSA. The CDR3 coding sequence is TGTGCCACCAGGACAGGGAGCTCCTACGAGCAGTACTTC. It codes for CATRTGSSYEQYF.

This clone has only one observation. The gene calls are TRBV18 and TRBJ2-4, with D uncertain. CDR3 length: 15 residues. Germline-derived CDR1 and CDR2 are KGHSH and LQKENI. V was clipped by 2 bases and J by 1 base, with 9 bases between them. DNA for the CDR3: TGTGCCAGCTCACCAGTCCCGTCTGCCAAAAACATTCAGTACTTC. This encodes CASSPVPSAKNIQYF.

Here the CDR3 reads CASSQDGGGGGTDTQYF. The CDR3 DNA sequence: TGCGCCAGCAGCCAAGATGGCGGCGGGGGGGGCACAGATACGCAGTATTTT. The V gene is TRBV4-1, the J gene TRBJ2-3; 9 bases are shared with TRBD2. The germline CDR1 and CDR2 sequences are MGHRA and YSYEKL. V was clipped by 0 bases and J by 1 base; unmatched bases: 5. This CDR3 has 17 residues.

The genes are TRBV2 and TRBJ1-5, with 9 bases lining up with TRBD1. The CDR3 totals 14 residues. Germline values: CDR1 SNHLY, CDR2 FYNNEI. The junction had 5 bases not matched to a gene; V was cut back by 4 bases and J by 7 bases. In DNA, the CDR3 is TGTGCCAGCAGTGGTGGGACAGGGATCCAGCCCCAGCATTTT. Its protein product is CASSGGTGIQPQHF.

CDR3 nucleotides: TGCAGCGCCGCTACCGGGACAGGGGTCACCTACGAGCAGTACTTC. Encoded protein: CSAATGTGVTYEQYF. The chain links TRBV29-1 to TRBJ2-7, with 10 bases matching TRBD1. This CDR3 has 15 residues. Germline trimming cut 7 bases from V and 2 bases from J; bases unmatched to any gene: 11. From germline, CDR1 is SQVTM and CDR2 ANQGSEA.

In nucleotides, the CDR3 is TGTGCCAGCAGCCAAGATCTGAGCCTAGAGAGCACAGATACGCAGTATTTT. This gives the protein CASSQDLSLESTDTQYF. This chain uses TRBV3-1 (or the pseudogene TRBV3-2) with TRBJ2-3; D remains unclear. The length of the CDR3 is 17 residues. Trimming took 0 bases from V and 0 from J, leaving 13 bases between them. Germline V gene lookup returns CDR1 LGHDT and CDR2 YNNKEL (reference sequence).

As for this clone: Other nucleotide sequences in the sample specify the same CDR3. The chain carries TRBV3-1 (or the pseudogene TRBV3-2) and TRBJ2-6, with 8 bases matching TRBD1. The CDR3 consists of 16 residues. With V trimmed by 1 base and J by 1 base, 0 bases remained unmatched. The germline V gene encodes CDR1 LGHDT and CDR2 YNNKEL (reference sequence). This CDR3 is CASSQGTGSGANVLTF. DNA of the CDR3: TGTGCCAGCAGCCAAGGGACAGGGTCTGGGGCCAACGTCCTGACTTTC.

Only a few counts were recorded for this clone. The rearrangement uses TRBV2 and TRBJ2-1; 8 bases line up with TRBD1. The V segment lost 5 bases and the J segment 9 bases; nucleotides outside the gene matches: 12. Germline loops: CDR1 SNHLY, CDR2 FYNNEI. The CDR3 loop spans 15 amino acids. The CDR3 nucleotides read TGTGCCAGCAGTTTCGGACAGGGTTGGACCATTGAGCAGTTCTTC. Its protein is CASSFGQGWTIEQFF.

This clone came up a few times. The chain combines TRBV4-2 with TRBJ2-7; 7 bases match TRBD1. This CDR3 region has 16 residues. Trimming removed 0 bases from V and 4 bases from J; junction bases left unmatched: 9. The germline V gene has CDR1 LGHNA and CDR2 YNFKEQ. The CDR3 here is CASSQDPDRVVYEQYF. The CDR3 DNA sequence: TGTGCCAGCAGCCAAGATCCCGACAGGGTAGTGTACGAGCAGTACTTC.

This rearrangement joins TRBV19 to TRBJ1-5, with 8 bases fitting TRBD1. Germline loops: CDR1 LNHDA, CDR2 SQIVND (reference sequence). J lost 9 bases, V lost 3 bases, and 13 bases had no gene match. This CDR3 spans 16 amino acids. CDR3 sequence: CASSISLTGVPRPQHF. CDR3 DNA: TGTGCCAGTAGTATTTCCCTGACAGGGGTCCCGAGGCCCCAGCATTTT.

This chain connects TRBV7-8 to TRBJ1-1; 9 positions agree with TRBD1. Germline CDR1 SGHVS, CDR2 FQNEAQ. V was pared by 6 bases and J by 5 bases, with 10 bases of the junction left unmatched. The CDR3 runs 15 residues. The chain's CDR3 is CASRGQGKGSTEAFF. The CDR3 DNA is TGTGCCAGCAGGGGACAGGGTAAGGGGTCAACTGAAGCTTTCTTT.

The chain carries TRBV7-2 and TRBJ1-6; perhaps TRBD1 as D (6 bases). This CDR3 contains 14 residues. Germline lookup yields CDR1 SGHTA and CDR2 FQGNSA. Between the trimmed V and J ends, which lost 4 bases and 7 bases, there was a span of 11 bases. CDR3 coding DNA: TGTGCCAGCAGCTCACAGGGCGCGAATTCACCCCTCCACTTT. Protein: CASSSQGANSPLHF.

This clone appeared a single time. The chain joins TRBV4-1 to TRBJ2-3, with 8 bases fitting TRBD1. Germline CDR1 is MGHRA and CDR2 is YSYEKL. J lost 4 bases, V lost 2 bases, and 5 bases had no gene match. This CDR3 region has 15 residues. CDR3 bases: TGCGCCAGCAGCCAATACTCAGGGGGCGCAGATACGCAGTATTTT. It is translated as CASSQYSGGADTQYF.

V and J are TRBV5-6 and TRBJ1-3, with D perhaps matching TRBD1 (6 bases). Germline V gene lookup returns CDR1 SGHDT and CDR2 YYEEEE. Trimming stripped 1 base from V and 2 bases from J, with 7 bases between. CDR3 size: 14 residues. The CDR3 here is CASSLRGTGNTIYF. CDR3 DNA sequence: TGTGCCAGCAGCTTGAGGGGGACTGGAAACACCATATATTTT.

The chain links TRBV19 to TRBJ1-3; 7 nucleotides match TRBD1. V lost 7 bases and J lost 7; bases outside the gene matches: 7. The germline V gene encodes CDR1 LNHDA and CDR2 SQIVND (reference sequence). There are 13 residues in the CDR3. The CDR3 here is CASIQGGRNTIYF. CDR3 coding DNA: TGTGCCAGTATCCAAGGGGGCAGGAACACCATATATTTT.

The chain joins TRBV14 to TRBJ2-6; D not resolved. The CDR3 covers 16 residues. V lost 4 bases to trimming and J lost 0 bases, with 10 bases between them. Germline CDR1 SGHDN, CDR2 FVKESK. In DNA form, the CDR3 reads TGTGCCAGCAGCCTAACTATATCCTCTGGGGCCAACGTCCTGACTTTC. Translated, it gives CASSLTISSGANVLTF. The variable domain in full, completed from reference TRBV14 and TRBJ2-6, reads EAGVTQFPSHSVIEKGQTVTLRCDPISGHDNLYWYRRVMGKEIKFLLHFVKESKQDESGMPNNRFLAERTGGTYSTLKVQPAELEDSGVYFCASSLTISSGANVLTFGAGSRLTVL.

This sequence joins TRBV9 and TRBJ2-2; a weak D match, TRBD1 (6 bases). The CDR3 is 15 amino acids. Per the germline V gene, CDR1 is SGDLS and CDR2 is YYNGEE. Trimming took off 3 bases at V and 1 base at J, with 10 bases between the two ends. CDR3 sequence reads: CASSATGQNTGELFF. CDR3 in DNA: TGTGCCAGCAGCGCAACGGGACAGAACACCGGGGAGCTGTTTTTT.

This chain joins TRBV5-6 and TRBJ1-3, with D possibly matching TRBD1 (5 bases). This CDR3 spans 16 amino acids. V was pared by 2 bases and J by 3 bases, with 15 bases between. Per germline, CDR1 SGHDT and CDR2 YYEEEE. CDR3 residues: CASSFGHGTHGNTIYF. The CDR3 DNA sequence: TGTGCCAGCAGCTTTGGACACGGGACTCATGGAAACACCATATATTTT. The whole variable domain, filled in from reference TRBV5-6 and TRBJ1-3, reads DAGVTQSPTHLIKTRGQQVTLRCSPKSGHDTVSWYQQALGQGPQFIFQYYEEEERQRGNFPDRFSGHQFPNYSSELNVNALLLGDSALYLCASSFGHGTHGNTIYFGEGSWLTVV.

This sequence joins TRBV6-1 and TRBJ2-3; 7 nucleotides line up with TRBD1. Losses at the gene ends were 4 bases for V and 2 bases for J; bases not matched to a gene: 9. Looked up from germline, CDR1 is MNHNS and CDR2 is SASEGT. The CDR3 length is 16 residues. CDR3 sequence: CASSALRGGLTDTQYF. CDR3 bases: TGTGCCAGCAGTGCCCTTAGAGGGGGCCTCACAGATACGCAGTATTTT.

This clone was seen a few times. The chain employs TRBV27 and TRBJ2-4; D may be TRBD2 (7 bases). CDR3 length: 14 residues. Between the trimmed V and J ends, which lost 4 bases and 8 bases, there was a span of 15 bases. CDR1 is MNHEY, CDR2 SMNVEV, per germline (reference sequence). CDR3 residues: CASSWNGEGDIQYF. In DNA form, the CDR3 reads TGTGCCAGCAGTTGGAACGGGGAGGGGGACATTCAGTACTTC.

This CDR3 reads CASSLDTDTGELFF. CDR3 DNA: TGTGCCAGCAGCTTAGATACAGACACCGGGGAGCTGTTTTTT. The rearrangement joins TRBV7-9 to TRBJ2-2; D gene ambiguous. Germline V gives CDR1 SEHNR, CDR2 FQNEAQ (reference sequence). CDR3 size: 14 residues. The germline V and J ends were trimmed by 1 base and 3 bases, with 6 bases remaining between them.

CDR3 region: CASSFDISNEKLFF. The CDR3 bases are TGTGCCAGCAGCTTTGACATTTCAAATGAAAAACTGTTTTTT. This chain connects TRBV11-2 to TRBJ1-4; no clear D gene. V lost 3 bases and J 5 bases, leaving 10 bases between the germline ends. Germline CDR1 and CDR2: SGHAT and FQNNGV. This CDR3 comprises 14 residues.